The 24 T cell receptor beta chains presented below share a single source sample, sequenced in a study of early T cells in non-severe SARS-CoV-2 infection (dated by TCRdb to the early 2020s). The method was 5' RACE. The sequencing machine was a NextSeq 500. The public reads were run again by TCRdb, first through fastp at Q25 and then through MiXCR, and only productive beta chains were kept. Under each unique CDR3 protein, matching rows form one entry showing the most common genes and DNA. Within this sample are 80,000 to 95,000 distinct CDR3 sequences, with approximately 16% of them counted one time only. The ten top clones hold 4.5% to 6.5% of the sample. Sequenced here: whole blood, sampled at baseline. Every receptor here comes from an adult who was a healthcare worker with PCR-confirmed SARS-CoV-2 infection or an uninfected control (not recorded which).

This CDR3 is CASSLRRPSSTDTQYF. The CDR3 region has the DNA TGTGCCAGCAGCTTACGGCGCCCGTCTAGCACAGATACGCAGTATTTT. V gene TRBV7-2 combines with J gene TRBJ2-3; D unclear. There are 16 residues in the CDR3. V shed 2 bases and J shed 0 bases, with 12 bases lying between them. Germline-derived CDR1 and CDR2 are SGHTA and FQGNSA.

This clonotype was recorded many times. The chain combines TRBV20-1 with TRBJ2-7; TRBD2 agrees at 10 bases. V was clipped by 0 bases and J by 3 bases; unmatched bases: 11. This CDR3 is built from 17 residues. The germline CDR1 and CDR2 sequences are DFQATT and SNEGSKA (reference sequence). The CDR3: CSARDLAGDSAVYEQYF. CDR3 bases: TGCAGTGCTAGAGATCTAGCGGGAGACTCAGCGGTCTACGAGCAGTACTTC.

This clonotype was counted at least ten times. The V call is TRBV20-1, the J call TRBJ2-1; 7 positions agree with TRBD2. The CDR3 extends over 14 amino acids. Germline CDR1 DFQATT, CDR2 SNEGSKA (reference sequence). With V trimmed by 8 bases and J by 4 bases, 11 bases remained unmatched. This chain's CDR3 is CSRNAGAGYNEQFF. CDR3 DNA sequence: TGCAGTCGAAATGCGGGAGCGGGGTACAATGAGCAGTTCTTC.

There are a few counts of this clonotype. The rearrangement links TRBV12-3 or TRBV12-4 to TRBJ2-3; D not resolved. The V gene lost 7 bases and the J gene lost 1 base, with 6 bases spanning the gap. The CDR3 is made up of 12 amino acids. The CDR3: CASTARTDTQYF. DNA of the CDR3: TGTGCCAGCACGGCGCGCACAGATACGCAGTATTTT.

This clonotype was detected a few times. The CDR3 sequence: CASSLVGSGSYEQYF. The CDR3 DNA reads as TGTGCCAGCAGTTTAGTAGGTAGCGGGAGTTACGAGCAGTACTTC. The V and J genes are TRBV27 and TRBJ2-7, with TRBD2 matching over 9 bases. The CDR3 loop spans 15 amino acids. CDR1 is MNHEY, CDR2 SMNVEV, per germline (reference sequence). V shed 2 bases, J shed 4 bases, and the junction held 6 bases outside the gene matches.

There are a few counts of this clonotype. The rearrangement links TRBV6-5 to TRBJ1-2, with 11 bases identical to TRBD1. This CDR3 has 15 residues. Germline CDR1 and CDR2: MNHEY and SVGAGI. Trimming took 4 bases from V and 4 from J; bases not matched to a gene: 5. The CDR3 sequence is CASSSGQGASYGYTF. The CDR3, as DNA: TGTGCCAGCAGTTCAGGACAGGGGGCGAGCTATGGCTACACCTTC.

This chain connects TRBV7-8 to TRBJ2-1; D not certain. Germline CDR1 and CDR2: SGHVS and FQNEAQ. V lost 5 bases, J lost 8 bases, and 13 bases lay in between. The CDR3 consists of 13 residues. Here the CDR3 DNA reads TGTGCCAGCAGCCGGGCCCCAAAGTATGAGCAGTTCTTC. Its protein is CASSRAPKYEQFF.

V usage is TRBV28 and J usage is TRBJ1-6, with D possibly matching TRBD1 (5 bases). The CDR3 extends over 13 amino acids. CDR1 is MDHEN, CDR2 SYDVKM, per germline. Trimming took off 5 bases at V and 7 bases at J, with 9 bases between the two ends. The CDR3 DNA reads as TGTGCCAGCAGTAGAGGGGTGAATTCACCCCTCCACTTT. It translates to CASSRGVNSPLHF.

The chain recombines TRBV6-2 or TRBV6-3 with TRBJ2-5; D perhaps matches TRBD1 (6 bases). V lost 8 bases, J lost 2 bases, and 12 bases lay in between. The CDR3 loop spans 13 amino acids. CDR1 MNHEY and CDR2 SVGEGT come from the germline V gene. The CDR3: CASENRAQETQYF. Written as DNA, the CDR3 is TGTGCCAGCGAGAACAGGGCACAAGAGACCCAGTACTTC.

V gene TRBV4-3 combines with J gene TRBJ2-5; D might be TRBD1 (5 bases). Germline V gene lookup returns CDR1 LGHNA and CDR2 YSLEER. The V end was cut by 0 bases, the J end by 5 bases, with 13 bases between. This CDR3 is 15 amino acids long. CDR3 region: CASSQERSGIETQYF. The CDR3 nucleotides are TGCGCCAGCAGCCAAGAGCGGTCAGGGATTGAGACCCAGTACTTC.

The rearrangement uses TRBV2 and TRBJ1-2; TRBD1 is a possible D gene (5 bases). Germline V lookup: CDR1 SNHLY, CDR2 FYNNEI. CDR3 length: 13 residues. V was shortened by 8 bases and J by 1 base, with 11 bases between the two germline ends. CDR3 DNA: TGTGCCAGCGGGCGGGACCTTAACTATGGCTACACCTTC. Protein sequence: CASGRDLNYGYTF.

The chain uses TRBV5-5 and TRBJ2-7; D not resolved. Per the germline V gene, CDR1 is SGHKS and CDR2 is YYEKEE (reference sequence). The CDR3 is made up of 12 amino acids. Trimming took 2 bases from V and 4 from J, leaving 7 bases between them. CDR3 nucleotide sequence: TGTGCCAGCAGCTTATTCGAGTACGAGCAGTACTTC. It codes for CASSLFEYEQYF.

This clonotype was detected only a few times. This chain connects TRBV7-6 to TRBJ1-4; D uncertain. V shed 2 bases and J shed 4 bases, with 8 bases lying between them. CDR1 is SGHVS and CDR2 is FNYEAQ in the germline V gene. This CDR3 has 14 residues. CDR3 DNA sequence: TGTGCCAGCAGCTTACTACGGATTAATGAAAAACTGTTTTTT. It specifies CASSLLRINEKLFF. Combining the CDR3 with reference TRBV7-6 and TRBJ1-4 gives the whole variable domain GAGVSQSPRYKVTKRGQDVALRCDPISGHVSLYWYRQALGQGPEFLTYFNYEAQQDKSGLPNDRFSAERPEGSISTLTIQRTEQRDSAMYRCASSLLRINEKLFFGSGTQLSVL.

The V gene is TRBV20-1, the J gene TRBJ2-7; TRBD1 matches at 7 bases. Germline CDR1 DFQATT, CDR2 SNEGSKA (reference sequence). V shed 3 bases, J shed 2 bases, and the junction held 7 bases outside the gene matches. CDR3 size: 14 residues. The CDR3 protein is CSASKTGTAYEQYF. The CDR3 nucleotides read TGCAGTGCTAGCAAGACAGGGACAGCCTACGAGCAGTACTTC.

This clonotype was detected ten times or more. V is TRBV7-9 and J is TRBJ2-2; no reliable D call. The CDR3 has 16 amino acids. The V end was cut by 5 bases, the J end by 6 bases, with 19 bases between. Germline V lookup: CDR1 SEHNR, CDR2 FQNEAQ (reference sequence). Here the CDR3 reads CASSLTGLGLPGELFF. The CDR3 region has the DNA TGTGCCAGCAGCCTTACGGGCCTAGGCCTACCCGGGGAGCTGTTTTTT.

The CDR3 spells CASSLEGGNQPQHF. CDR3 bases: TGCGCCAGCAGCTTGGAAGGGGGCAATCAGCCCCAGCATTTT. The chain joins TRBV5-1 to TRBJ1-5, with TRBD1 as a possible D gene (5 bases). Deletions cut 0 bases from V and 2 bases from J, with 6 bases between. The CDR3 covers 14 residues. Germline V gene lookup returns CDR1 SGHRS and CDR2 YFSETQ.

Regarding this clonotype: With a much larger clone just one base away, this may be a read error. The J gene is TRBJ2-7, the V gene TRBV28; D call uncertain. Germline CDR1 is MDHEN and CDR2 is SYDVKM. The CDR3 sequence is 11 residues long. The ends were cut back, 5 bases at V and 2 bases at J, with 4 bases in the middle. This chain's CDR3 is CASSAPYEQYF. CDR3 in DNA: TGTGCCAGCAGTGCCCCCTACGAGCAGTACTTC.

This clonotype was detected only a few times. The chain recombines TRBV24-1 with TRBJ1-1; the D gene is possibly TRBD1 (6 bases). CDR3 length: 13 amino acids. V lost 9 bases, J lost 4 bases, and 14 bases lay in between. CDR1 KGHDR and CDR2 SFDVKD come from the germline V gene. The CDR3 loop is CATRARGGTEAFF. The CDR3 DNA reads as TGTGCCACCCGGGCCAGGGGAGGCACTGAAGCTTTCTTT.

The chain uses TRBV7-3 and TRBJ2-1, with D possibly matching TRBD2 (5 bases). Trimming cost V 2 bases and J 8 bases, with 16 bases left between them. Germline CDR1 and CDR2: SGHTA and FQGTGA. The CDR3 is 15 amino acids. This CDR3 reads CASSLGLLSGDEQFF. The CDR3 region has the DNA TGTGCCAGCAGCTTAGGGCTGCTGAGCGGTGATGAGCAGTTCTTC.

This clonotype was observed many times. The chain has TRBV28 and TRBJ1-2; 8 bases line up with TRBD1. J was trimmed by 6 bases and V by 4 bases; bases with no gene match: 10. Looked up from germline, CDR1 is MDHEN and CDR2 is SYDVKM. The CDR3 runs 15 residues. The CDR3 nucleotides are TGTGCCAGCAGTTCTCCGGGACAGGTGTTTAATGGCTACACCTTC. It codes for CASSSPGQVFNGYTF.

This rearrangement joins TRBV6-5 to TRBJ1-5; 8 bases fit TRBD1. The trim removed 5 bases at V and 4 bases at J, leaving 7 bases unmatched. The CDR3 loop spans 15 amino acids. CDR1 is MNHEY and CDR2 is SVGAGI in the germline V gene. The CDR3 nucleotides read TGTGCCAGCAGTCTAGAAAGGACAGGGAATCAGCCCCAGCATTTT. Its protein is CASSLERTGNQPQHF.

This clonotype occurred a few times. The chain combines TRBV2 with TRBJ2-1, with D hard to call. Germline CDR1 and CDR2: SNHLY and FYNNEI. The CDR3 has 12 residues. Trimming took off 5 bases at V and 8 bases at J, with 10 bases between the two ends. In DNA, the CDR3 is TGTGCCAGCAGTAAAGACGGAGATGAGCAGTTCTTC. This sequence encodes CASSKDGDEQFF.

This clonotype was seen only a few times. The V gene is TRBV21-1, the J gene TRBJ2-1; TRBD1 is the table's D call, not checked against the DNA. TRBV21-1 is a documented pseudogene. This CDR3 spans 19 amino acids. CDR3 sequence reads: CASSNGTVNEMKAPNEQFF. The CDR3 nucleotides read TGTGCCAGCAGCAACGGGACAGTTAATGAAATGAAAGCACCTAATGAGCAGTTCTTC.

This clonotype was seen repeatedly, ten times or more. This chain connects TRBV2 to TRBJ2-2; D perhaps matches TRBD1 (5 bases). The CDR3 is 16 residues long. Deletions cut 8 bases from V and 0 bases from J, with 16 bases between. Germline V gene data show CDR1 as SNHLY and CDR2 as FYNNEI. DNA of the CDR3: TGTGCCAGCCAGGGTTCCTCTTCAGCGAACACCGGGGAGCTGTTTTTT. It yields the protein CASQGSSSANTGELFF.